The clone carrying this T cell receptor beta chain was detected ten times or more. Its antigen is as yet unknown. The sample belongs to a study of early T cells in non-severe SARS-CoV-2 infection. Trimming pared 7 bases from V and 0 bases from J, leaving 10 bases between. This CDR3 has 13 amino acids. Germline loops: CDR1 PRHDT, CDR2 FYEKMQ (reference sequence). Study results and caveats: Anti-spike CD8 responses were favored by VDJdb matching, which missed private and CD4 specificities.

The library protocol tagged individual cDNA molecules with unique molecular identifiers. TCRdb itself ran the 5' RACE reads through MiXCR, one entry per CDR3 protein. The sample records more than 35,000 distinct CDR3 sequences, about 6% being singletons. The receptor was isolated from an adult who was a healthcare worker with PCR-confirmed SARS-CoV-2 infection or an uninfected control (not recorded which). Input material: whole blood. The V call is TRBV13, the J call TRBJ2-7; no firm D call. CDR3 DNA: TGTGCCAGCAAGTTTTTCAGCTCCTACGAGCAGTACTTC. It encodes CASKFFSSYEQYF.